The 3 T cell receptor beta chains listed next were all sequenced from one sample in a study of identical twins. MiXCR, run by TCRdb on the 5' RACE reads, gives a single entry per CDR3 protein. The data contain some 330,000 distinct CDR3 sequences, 7% to 9.5% of them singletons. Sequences were obtained from naive T cells sorted from blood. These receptors originate from a woman aged 50 to 60 in good health.

The J gene is TRBJ2-3, the V gene TRBV3-1, with TRBD2 matching 14 bases. The V segment lost 3 bases and the J segment 8 bases; nucleotides outside the gene matches: 7. CDR3 length equals 16 residues. Germline assignment: CDR1 LGHDT and CDR2 YNNKEL (reference sequence). The CDR3: CASSHSGTSGSFTQYF. The DNA for the CDR3 is TGTGCCAGCAGCCATTCCGGGACTAGCGGGAGTTTTACGCAGTATTTT.

This clonotype was seen many times. The rearrangement joins TRBV7-8 to TRBJ2-7; perhaps D is TRBD1 or TRBD2 (5 bases each). The germline CDR1 and CDR2 sequences are SGHVS and FQNEAQ. The CDR3 runs to 15 residues. Trimming shortened V by 1 base and J by 0 bases, and 10 bases separated the two germline ends. The CDR3 nucleotides read TGTGCCAGCAGCTTAGGAGATGGGGGCTCCTACGAGCAGTACTTC. It codes for CASSLGDGGSYEQYF.

The chain has TRBV5-1 and TRBJ2-1; D gene unclear. The CDR3 sequence is 16 residues long. Trimming left V 0 bases short and J 6 bases short, with 16 bases between. Germline V CDR1 and CDR2: SGHRS, YFSETQ. The CDR3 region is CASSLAALSPFNEQFF. CDR3 nucleotide sequence: TGCGCCAGCAGCTTGGCCGCGCTCTCGCCCTTCAATGAGCAGTTCTTC.